This T cell receptor (beta chain) stems from a study of response to subunit inactivated influenza vaccine. In TCRdb, the RT-PCR reads were re-called with MiXCR into one record per CDR3 protein. The sample lists under 750,000 distinct CDR3 sequences, approximately 12% occurring once. This CDR3 has 11 residues. Trimming stripped 7 bases from V and 6 bases from J, with 9 bases between. The germline V gene has CDR1 LGHDT and CDR2 YNNKEL (reference sequence). The TCR was taken from a man aged 50-60 years who received an inactivated influenza vaccine. Source: PBMCs from blood, taken on the day of vaccination. This sequence joins TRBV3-1 and TRBJ1-1; D unresolved. CDR3 DNA sequence: TGTGCCAGCACAGGCCCCTCTGAAGCTTTCTTT. This sequence encodes CASTGPSEAFF.